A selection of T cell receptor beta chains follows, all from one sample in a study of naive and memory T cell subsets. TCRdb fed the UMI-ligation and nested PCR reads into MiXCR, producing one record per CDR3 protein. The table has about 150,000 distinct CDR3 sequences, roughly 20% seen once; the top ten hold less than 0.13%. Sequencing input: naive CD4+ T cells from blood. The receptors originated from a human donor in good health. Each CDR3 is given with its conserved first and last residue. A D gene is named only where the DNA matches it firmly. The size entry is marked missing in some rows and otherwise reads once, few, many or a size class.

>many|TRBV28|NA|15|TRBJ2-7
CASSRWTVSSYEQYF
TGTGCCAGCAGCAGATGGACAGTGAGCTCCTACGAGCAGTACTTC
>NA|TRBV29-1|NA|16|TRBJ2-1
CSVGIVGVRSYNEQFF
TGCAGCGTTGGGATCGTAGGAGTCCGCTCCTACAATGAGCAGTTCTTC
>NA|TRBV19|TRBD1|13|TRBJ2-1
CASEQGIGNEQFF
TGTGCCTCAGAACAGGGGATTGGCAATGAGCAGTTCTTC
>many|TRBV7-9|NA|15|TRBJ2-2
CASQPPGRLHGELFF
TGTGCCAGCCAACCCCCGGGGCGATTGCACGGGGAGCTGTTTTTT
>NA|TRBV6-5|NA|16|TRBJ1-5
CASSSIQGLGNQPQHF
TGTGCCAGCAGTTCCATCCAGGGTCTGGGCAATCAGCCCCAGCATTTT
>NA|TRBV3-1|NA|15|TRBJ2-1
CASSQERTRVDEQFF
TGTGCCAGCAGCCAAGAGAGGACTCGTGTGGATGAGCAGTTCTTC
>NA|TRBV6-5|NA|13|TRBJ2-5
CASSSLRGGAQYF
TGTGCCAGCAGTAGTCTCAGAGGGGGAGCCCAGTACTTC
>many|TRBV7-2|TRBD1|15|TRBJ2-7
CASSLYRQGAGEQYF
TGTGCCAGCAGCTTATACCGTCAGGGGGCAGGTGAGCAGTACTTC
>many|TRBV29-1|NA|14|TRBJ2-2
CSARDRGAAGELFF
TGCAGCGCCCGGGACCGGGGGGCGGCCGGGGAGCTGTTTTTT
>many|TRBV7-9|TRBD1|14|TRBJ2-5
CASSFLTGKETQYF
TGTGCCAGCAGCTTTTTGACAGGGAAAGAGACCCAGTACTTC